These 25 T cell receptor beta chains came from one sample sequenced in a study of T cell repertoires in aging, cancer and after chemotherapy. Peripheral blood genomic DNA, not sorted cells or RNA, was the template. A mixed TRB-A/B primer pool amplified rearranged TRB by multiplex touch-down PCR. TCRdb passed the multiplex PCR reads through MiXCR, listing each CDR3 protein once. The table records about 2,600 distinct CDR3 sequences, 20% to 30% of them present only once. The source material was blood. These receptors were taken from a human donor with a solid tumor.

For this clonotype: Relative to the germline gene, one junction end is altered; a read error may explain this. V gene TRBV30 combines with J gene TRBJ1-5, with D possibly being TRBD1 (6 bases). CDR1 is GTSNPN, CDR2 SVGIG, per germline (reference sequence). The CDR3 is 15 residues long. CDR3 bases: TGTGTCTGGAGCGCGGGGGGGGCGGTCAATCAGCCCCAGCATTTT. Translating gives CVWSAGGAVNQPQHF.

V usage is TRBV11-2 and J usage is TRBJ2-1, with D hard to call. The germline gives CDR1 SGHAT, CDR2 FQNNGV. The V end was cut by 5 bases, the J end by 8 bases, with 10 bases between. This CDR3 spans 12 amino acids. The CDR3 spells CASSHGWDEQFF. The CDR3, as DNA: TGTGCCAGCAGCCACGGCTGGGATGAGCAGTTCTTC. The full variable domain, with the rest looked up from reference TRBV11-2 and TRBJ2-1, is EAGVAQSPRYKIIEKRQSVAFWCNPISGHATLYWYQQILGQGPKLLIQFQNNGVVDDSQLPKDRFSAERLKGVDSTLKIQPAKLEDSAVYLCASSHGWDEQFFGPGTRLTVL.

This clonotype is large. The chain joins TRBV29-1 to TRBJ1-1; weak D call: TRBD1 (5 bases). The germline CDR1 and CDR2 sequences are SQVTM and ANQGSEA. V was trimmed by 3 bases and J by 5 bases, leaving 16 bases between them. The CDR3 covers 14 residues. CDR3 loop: CSVDPNGGRTEAFF. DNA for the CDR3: TGCAGCGTTGACCCGAACGGGGGGAGGACTGAAGCTTTCTTT.

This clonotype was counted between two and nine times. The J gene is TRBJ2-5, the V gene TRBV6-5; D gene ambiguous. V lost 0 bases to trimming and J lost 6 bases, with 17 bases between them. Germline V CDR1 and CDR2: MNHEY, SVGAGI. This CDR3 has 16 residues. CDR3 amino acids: CASSYSVLGGPKTQYF. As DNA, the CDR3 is TGTGCCAGCAGTTACTCTGTCCTAGGCGGACCAAAGACCCAGTACTTC.

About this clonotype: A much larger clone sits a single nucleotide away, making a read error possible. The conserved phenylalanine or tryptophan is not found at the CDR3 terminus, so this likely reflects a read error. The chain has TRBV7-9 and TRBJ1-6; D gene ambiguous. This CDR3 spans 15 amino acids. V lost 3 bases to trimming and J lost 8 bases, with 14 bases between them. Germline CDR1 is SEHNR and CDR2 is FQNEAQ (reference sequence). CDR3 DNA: TGTGCCAGCAGCTTGGACGCTCCGGCGCATTCACCCCTCCACGTT. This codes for CASSLDAPAHSPLHV.

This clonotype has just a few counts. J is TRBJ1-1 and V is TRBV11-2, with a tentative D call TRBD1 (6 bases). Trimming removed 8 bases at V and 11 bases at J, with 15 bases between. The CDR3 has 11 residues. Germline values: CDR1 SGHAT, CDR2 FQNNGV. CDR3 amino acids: CASSGGPRAFF. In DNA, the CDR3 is TGTGCCAGCTCCGGGGGGCCGAGGGCTTTCTTT.

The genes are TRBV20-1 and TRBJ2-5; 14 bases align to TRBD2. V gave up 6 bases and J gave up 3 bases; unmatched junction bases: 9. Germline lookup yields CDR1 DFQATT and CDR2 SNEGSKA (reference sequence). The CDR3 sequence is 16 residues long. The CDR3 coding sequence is TGCAGTGCGCCCAGGACTAGCGGGGGGTACAAAGAGACCCAGTACTTC. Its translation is CSAPRTSGGYKETQYF.

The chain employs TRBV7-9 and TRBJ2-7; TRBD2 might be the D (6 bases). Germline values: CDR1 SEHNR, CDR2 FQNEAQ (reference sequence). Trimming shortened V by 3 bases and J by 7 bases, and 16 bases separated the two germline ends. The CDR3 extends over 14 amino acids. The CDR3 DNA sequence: TGTGCCAGCAGCTTCTTTGGGACGGGGGAAGAGCAGTACTTC. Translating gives CASSFFGTGEEQYF.

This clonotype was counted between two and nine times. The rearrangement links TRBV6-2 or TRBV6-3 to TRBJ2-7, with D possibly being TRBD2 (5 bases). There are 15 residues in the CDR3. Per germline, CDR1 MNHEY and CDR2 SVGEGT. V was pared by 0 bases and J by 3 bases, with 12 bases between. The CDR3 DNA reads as TGTGCCAGCAGTTACTCTCCGGACGGGATCTACGAGCAGTACTTC. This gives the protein CASSYSPDGIYEQYF.

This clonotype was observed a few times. The chain's CDR3 is CASSLGGRASGSWETQYF. The CDR3 region has the DNA TGTGCCAGCAGCTTAGGGGGTAGGGCTAGCGGGAGCTGGGAGACCCAGTACTTC. The chain recombines TRBV13 with TRBJ2-5, with 10 bases fitting TRBD2. Per germline, CDR1 PRHDT and CDR2 FYEKMQ (reference sequence). The CDR3 contains 18 residues. The J segment lost 5 bases and the V segment lost 0 bases, leaving 12 bases of the junction unmatched.

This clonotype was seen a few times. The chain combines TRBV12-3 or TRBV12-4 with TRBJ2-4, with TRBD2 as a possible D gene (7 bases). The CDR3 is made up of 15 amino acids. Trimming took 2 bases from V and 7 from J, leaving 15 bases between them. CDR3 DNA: TGTGCCAGCAGTTTAATGGCGGGGAGGGGGAACATTCAGTACTTC. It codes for CASSLMAGRGNIQYF.

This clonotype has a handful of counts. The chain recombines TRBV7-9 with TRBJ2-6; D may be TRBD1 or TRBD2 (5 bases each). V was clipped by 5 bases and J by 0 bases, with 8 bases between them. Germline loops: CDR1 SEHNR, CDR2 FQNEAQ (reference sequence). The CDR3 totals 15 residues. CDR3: CASSLRGSGANVLTF. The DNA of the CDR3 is TGTGCCAGCAGCCTGAGGGGCTCTGGGGCCAACGTCCTGACTTTC.

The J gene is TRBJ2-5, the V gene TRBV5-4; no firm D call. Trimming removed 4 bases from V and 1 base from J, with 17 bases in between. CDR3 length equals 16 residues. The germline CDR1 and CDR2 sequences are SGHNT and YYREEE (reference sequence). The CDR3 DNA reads TGTGCCAGCAGCCTCGCGAAGGGAAGCTCCCAAGAGACCCAGTACTTC. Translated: CASSLAKGSSQETQYF.

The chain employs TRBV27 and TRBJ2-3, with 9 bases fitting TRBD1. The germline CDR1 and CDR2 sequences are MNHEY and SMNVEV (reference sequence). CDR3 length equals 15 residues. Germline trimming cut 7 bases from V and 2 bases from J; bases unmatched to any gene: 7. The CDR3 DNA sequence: TGTGCCAGCACCGAGGGACAGGGCCTCACAGATACGCAGTATTTT. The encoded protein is CASTEGQGLTDTQYF.

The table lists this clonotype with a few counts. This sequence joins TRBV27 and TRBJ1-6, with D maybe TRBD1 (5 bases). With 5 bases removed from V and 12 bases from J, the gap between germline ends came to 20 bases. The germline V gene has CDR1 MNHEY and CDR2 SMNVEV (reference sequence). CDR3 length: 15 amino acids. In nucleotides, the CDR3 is TGTGCCAGCAGTCCTAGGGACGGGGGTGTCTTACCCCTCCACTTT. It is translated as CASSPRDGGVLPLHF.

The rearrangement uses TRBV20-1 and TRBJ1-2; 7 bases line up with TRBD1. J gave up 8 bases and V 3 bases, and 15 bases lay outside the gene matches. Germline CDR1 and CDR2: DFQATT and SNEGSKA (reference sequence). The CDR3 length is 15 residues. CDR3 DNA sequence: TGCAGTGCTAGCCCCCCCTTAACGACAGGGAGCGGCTACACCTTC. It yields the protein CSASPPLTTGSGYTF.

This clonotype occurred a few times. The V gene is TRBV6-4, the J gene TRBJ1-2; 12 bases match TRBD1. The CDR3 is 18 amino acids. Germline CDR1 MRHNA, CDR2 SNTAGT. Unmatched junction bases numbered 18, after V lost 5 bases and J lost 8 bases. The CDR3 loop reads CASSPEGTGGVAVRGYTF. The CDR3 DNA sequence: TGTGCCAGCAGTCCTGAGGGGACAGGGGGCGTTGCGGTTCGCGGCTACACCTTC.

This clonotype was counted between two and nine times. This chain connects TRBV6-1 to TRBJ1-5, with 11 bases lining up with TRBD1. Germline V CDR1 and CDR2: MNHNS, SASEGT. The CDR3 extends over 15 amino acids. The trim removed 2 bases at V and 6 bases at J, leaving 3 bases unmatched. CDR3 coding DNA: TGTGCCAGCAGTGAATGGGGACAGGGGGGTCAGCCCCAGCATTTT. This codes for CASSEWGQGGQPQHF.

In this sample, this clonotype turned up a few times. The CDR3 here is CASTAWGSQETQYF. As DNA, the CDR3 is TGTGCCAGCACCGCTTGGGGGTCCCAAGAGACCCAGTACTTC. The rearrangement links TRBV6-5 to TRBJ2-5; D may be TRBD1 or TRBD2 (5 bases each). Per germline, CDR1 MNHEY and CDR2 SVGAGI. Trimming removed 7 bases at V and 1 base at J, with 13 bases between. The CDR3 contains 14 residues.

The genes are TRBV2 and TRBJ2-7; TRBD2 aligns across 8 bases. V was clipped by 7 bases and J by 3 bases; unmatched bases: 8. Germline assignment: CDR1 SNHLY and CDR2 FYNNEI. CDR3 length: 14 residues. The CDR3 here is CASTSGSGNYEQYF. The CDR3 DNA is TGTGCCAGCACCTCGGGTAGCGGGAACTACGAGCAGTACTTC.

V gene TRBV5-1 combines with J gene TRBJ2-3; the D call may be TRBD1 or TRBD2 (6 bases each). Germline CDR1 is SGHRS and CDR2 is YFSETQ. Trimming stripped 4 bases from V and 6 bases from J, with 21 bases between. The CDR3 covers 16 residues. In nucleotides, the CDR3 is TGCGCCAGCAGCCCGCTCTCGGGGGCCGGTGAGGATACGCAGTATTTT. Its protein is CASSPLSGAGEDTQYF.

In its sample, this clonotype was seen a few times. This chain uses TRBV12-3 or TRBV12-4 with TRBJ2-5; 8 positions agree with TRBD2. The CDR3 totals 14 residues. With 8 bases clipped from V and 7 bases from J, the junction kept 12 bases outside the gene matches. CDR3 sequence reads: CASRISGGAGTQYF. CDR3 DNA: TGTGCCAGCCGTATCAGCGGGGGAGCGGGGACCCAGTACTTC.

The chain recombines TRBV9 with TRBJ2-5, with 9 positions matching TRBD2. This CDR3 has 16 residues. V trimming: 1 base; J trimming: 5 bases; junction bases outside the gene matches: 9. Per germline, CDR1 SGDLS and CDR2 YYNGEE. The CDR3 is CASSVRLAARTETQYF. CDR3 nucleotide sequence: TGTGCCAGCAGCGTAAGACTAGCGGCCAGAACGGAGACCCAGTACTTC.

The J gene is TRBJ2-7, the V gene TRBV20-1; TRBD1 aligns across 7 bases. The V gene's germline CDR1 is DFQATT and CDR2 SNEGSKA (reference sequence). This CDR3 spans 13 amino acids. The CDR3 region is CSVSGQARGEQYF. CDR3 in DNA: TGCAGCGTCTCTGGACAGGCAAGGGGCGAGCAGTACTTC.

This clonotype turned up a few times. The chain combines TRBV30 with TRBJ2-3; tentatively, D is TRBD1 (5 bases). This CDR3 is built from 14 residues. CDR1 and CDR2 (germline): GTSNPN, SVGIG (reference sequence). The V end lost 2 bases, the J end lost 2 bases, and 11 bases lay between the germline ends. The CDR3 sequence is CAWSSDSNTDTQYF. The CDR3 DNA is TGTGCCTGGAGTTCAGACAGCAACACAGATACGCAGTATTTT.